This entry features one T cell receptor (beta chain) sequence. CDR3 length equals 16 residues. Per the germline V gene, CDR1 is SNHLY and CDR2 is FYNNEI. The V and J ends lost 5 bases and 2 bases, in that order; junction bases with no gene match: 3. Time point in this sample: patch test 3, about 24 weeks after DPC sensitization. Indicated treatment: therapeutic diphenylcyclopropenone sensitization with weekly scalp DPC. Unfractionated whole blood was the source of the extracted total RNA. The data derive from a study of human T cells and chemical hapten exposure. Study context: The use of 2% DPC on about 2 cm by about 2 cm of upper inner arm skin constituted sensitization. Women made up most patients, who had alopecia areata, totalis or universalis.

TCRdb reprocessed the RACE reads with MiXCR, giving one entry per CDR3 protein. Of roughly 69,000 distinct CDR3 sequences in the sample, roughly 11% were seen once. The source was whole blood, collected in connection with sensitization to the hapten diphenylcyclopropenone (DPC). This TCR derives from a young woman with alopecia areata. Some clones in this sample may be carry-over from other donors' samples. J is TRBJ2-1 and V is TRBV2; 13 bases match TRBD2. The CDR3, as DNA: TGTGCCAGCAGTTGGACTAGCGGGAGCGCCTACAATGAGCAGTTCTTC. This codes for CASSWTSGSAYNEQFF.